Shown below are 19 T cell receptor beta chains from a single sample sequenced in a study of blood T cell repertoires in COVID-19. Profiled with immunoSEQ multiplex PCR; TCRdb holds only in-frame clones, not every one. The data show around 64,000 clones, about 81% seen once. Input material: peripheral blood. These TCRs come from a human donor in a cohort sampled during active COVID-19.

The gene calls are TRBV6-1 and TRBJ1-2; D is perhaps TRBD1 (6 bases). Deletions cut 0 bases from V and 6 bases from J, with 32 bases between. Germline CDR1 is MNHNS and CDR2 is SASEGT. This CDR3 region has 21 residues. CDR3 region: CASSEAFGGGRGAQADNGYTF. The CDR3 nucleotides are TGTGCCAGCAGTGAAGCGTTCGGGGGAGGTCGGGGGGCCCAAGCCGATAATGGCTACACCTTC.

This clone was seen only a few times. The chain has TRBV30 and TRBJ1-1, with D perhaps matching TRBD1 (5 bases). V lost 1 base, J lost 8 bases, and 11 bases lay in between. The CDR3 totals 12 residues. Germline lookup yields CDR1 GTSNPN and CDR2 SVGIG (reference sequence). The CDR3: CAWSARRGEAFF. The CDR3 DNA sequence: TGTGCCTGGAGTGCCCGGCGGGGGGAAGCTTTCTTT.

The genes are TRBV28 and TRBJ2-3; D possibly corresponds to TRBD1 (5 bases). The CDR3 spans 13 residues. Germline V CDR1 and CDR2: MDHEN, SYDVKM. V lost 7 bases and J 3 bases, leaving 11 bases between the germline ends. CDR3 in DNA: TGTGCCAGCACCCCAGGGTGGACAGATACGCAGTATTTT. The encoded protein is CASTPGWTDTQYF.

This clone has a single count. J is TRBJ2-7 and V is TRBV10-3; TRBD2 is a possible D gene (6 bases). The V end lost 2 bases, the J end lost 2 bases, and 16 bases lay between the germline ends. The CDR3 is 16 amino acids. Germline V gene data show CDR1 as ENHRY and CDR2 as SYGVKD. CDR3 in amino acids: CAISERVEGKAYEQYF. CDR3 coding DNA: TGTGCCATCAGTGAGAGAGTGGAGGGGAAGGCCTACGAGCAGTACTTC.

The chain joins TRBV6-5 to TRBJ1-1; 8 positions match TRBD1. Germline trimming cut 6 bases from V and 4 bases from J; bases unmatched to any gene: 10. The V gene's germline CDR1 is MNHEY and CDR2 SVGAGI. The length of the CDR3 is 15 residues. CDR3 sequence: CASSPLTGDGTEAFF. DNA of the CDR3: TGTGCCAGCAGCCCACTGACAGGGGACGGCACTGAAGCTTTCTTT.

A single count supports this clone. The V call is TRBV30, the J call TRBJ1-2; D is perhaps TRBD1 (6 bases). The CDR3 has 13 amino acids. Trimming shortened V by 3 bases and J by 2 bases, and 10 bases separated the two germline ends. The germline V gene has CDR1 GTSNPN and CDR2 SVGIG (reference sequence). DNA for the CDR3: TGTGCCTGGAGCTCTACAGGGAACTATGGCTACACCTTC. Translated: CAWSSTGNYGYTF.

The rearrangement uses TRBV30 and TRBJ1-5; weak D call: TRBD1 (6 bases). Germline V gene lookup returns CDR1 GTSNPN and CDR2 SVGIG (reference sequence). V shed 1 base and J shed 1 base, with 14 bases lying between them. The CDR3 is 16 residues long. The chain's CDR3 is CAWSAGAGGSNQPQHF. DNA for the CDR3: TGTGCCTGGAGTGCGGGGGCGGGGGGGAGCAATCAGCCCCAGCATTTT. The entire variable domain, with the rest obtained from reference TRBV30 and TRBJ1-5, is as follows: SQTIHQWPATLVQPVGSPLSLECTVEGTSNPNLYWYRQAAGRGLQLLFYSVGIGQISSEVPQNLSASRPQDRQFILSSKKLLLSDSGFYLCAWSAGAGGSNQPQHFGDGTRLSIL.

The chain links TRBV6-1 to TRBJ2-1; 9 bases fit TRBD1. This CDR3 is built from 16 residues. Trimming removed 3 bases from V and 5 bases from J; junction bases left unmatched: 8. Germline values: CDR1 MNHNS, CDR2 SASEGT. The DNA of the CDR3 is TGTGCCAGCAGTGACGGGGACAGGGACTGGAACAATGAGCAGTTCTTC. It specifies CASSDGDRDWNNEQFF.

The V call is TRBV11-2, the J call TRBJ1-4, with D possibly matching TRBD1 (6 bases). The germline V and J ends were trimmed by 5 bases and 2 bases, with 12 bases remaining between them. Germline V gives CDR1 SGHAT, CDR2 FQNNGV. CDR3 size: 15 residues. The CDR3 here is CASSAPRGTNEKLFF. The CDR3 DNA reads TGTGCCAGCAGCGCCCCCAGGGGCACTAATGAAAAACTGTTTTTT.

This chain uses TRBV7-9 with TRBJ2-7; 8 bases fit TRBD2. Germline CDR1 is SEHNR and CDR2 is FQNEAQ (reference sequence). The CDR3 sequence is 14 residues long. The trim removed 9 bases at V and 1 base at J, leaving 8 bases unmatched. CDR3 DNA: TGTGCCAGTCTCGGGGGGGACAAATCCTACGAGCAGTACTTC. Translated: CASLGGDKSYEQYF.

V and J are TRBV15 and TRBJ1-1; D is unresolved. CDR3 length equals 14 residues. V dropped 0 bases and J dropped 8 bases, with 13 bases sitting between them. CDR1 LNHNV and CDR2 YYDKDF come from the germline V gene (reference sequence). In DNA form, the CDR3 reads TGTGCCACCAGCAGAGATCGGGGTATACCCGAAGCTTTCTTT. It is translated as CATSRDRGIPEAFF. Looking up the rest from reference TRBV15 and TRBJ1-1 gives the full variable domain: DAMVIQNPRYQVTQFGKPVTLSCSQTLNHNVMYWYQQKSSQAPKLLFHYYDKDFNNEADTPDNFQSRRPNTSFCFLDIRSPGLGDTAMYLCATSRDRGIPEAFFGQGTRLTVV.

This sequence joins TRBV30 and TRBJ1-2; the D is unclear. This CDR3 spans 12 amino acids. V dropped 3 bases and J dropped 7 bases, with 12 bases sitting between them. The germline V gene encodes CDR1 GTSNPN and CDR2 SVGIG (reference sequence). The CDR3: CAWSGRGTGYTF. The CDR3 nucleotides read TGTGCCTGGAGCGGACGGGGAACTGGCTACACCTTC.

The chain couples TRBV5-4 to TRBJ2-1; D gene uncertain. Trimming left V 0 bases short and J 0 bases short, with 4 bases between. This CDR3 has 14 residues. CDR1 SGHNT and CDR2 YYREEE come from the germline V gene (reference sequence). The chain's CDR3 is CASSLELSYNEQFF. The CDR3 DNA sequence: TGTGCCAGCAGCTTGGAACTCTCCTACAATGAGCAGTTCTTC.

The sample holds one count of this clone. The chain recombines TRBV30 with TRBJ1-4; 7 bases align to TRBD1. The CDR3 has 15 amino acids. The germline CDR1 and CDR2 sequences are GTSNPN and SVGIG (reference sequence). V lost 5 bases to trimming and J lost 8 bases; unmatched junction nucleotides: 14. The DNA of the CDR3 is TGTGCCTGGGGGGCCGGGGGACAGAAGGAAGAAAAACTGTTTTTT. Its protein is CAWGAGGQKEEKLFF.

This sequence joins TRBV30 and TRBJ1-3; D remains unclear. V gave up 0 bases and J gave up 4 bases, with 16 bases separating them. The CDR3 has 16 residues. The germline V gene has CDR1 GTSNPN and CDR2 SVGIG (reference sequence). CDR3 in DNA: TGTGCCTGGAGTGTAAGACCCAGGAAGGTGGGAAACACCATATATTTT. Protein sequence: CAWSVRPRKVGNTIYF.

The DNA of the CDR3 is TGTGCCTGGAGTGACCACCGGACAGGGGACACCGGGGAGCTGTTTTTT. This codes for CAWSDHRTGDTGELFF. The genes are TRBV30 and TRBJ2-2; 9 nucleotides match TRBD1. Germline loops: CDR1 GTSNPN, CDR2 SVGIG (reference sequence). With 1 base clipped from V and 3 bases from J, the junction kept 6 bases outside the gene matches. CDR3 length: 16 residues. Combining the CDR3 with reference TRBV30 and TRBJ2-2 gives the whole variable domain SQTIHQWPATLVQPVGSPLSLECTVEGTSNPNLYWYRQAAGRGLQLLFYSVGIGQISSEVPQNLSASRPQDRQFILSSKKLLLSDSGFYLCAWSDHRTGDTGELFFGEGSRLTVL.

This clone was observed once. V and J are TRBV30 and TRBJ1-4; 10 bases fit TRBD1. V lost 5 bases to trimming and J lost 6 bases; unmatched junction nucleotides: 6. The CDR3 length is 14 residues. The germline CDR1 and CDR2 sequences are GTSNPN and SVGIG (reference sequence). The CDR3 region is CAWGQGDTYEKLFF. The CDR3 nucleotides are TGTGCCTGGGGACAGGGGGATACGTATGAAAAACTGTTTTTT.

The J gene is TRBJ2-3, the V gene TRBV4-1; the match to TRBD2 covers 9 bases. Germline V CDR1 and CDR2: MGHRA, YSYEKL. V lost 4 bases and J lost 0; bases outside the gene matches: 8. The CDR3 consists of 17 residues. The CDR3 coding sequence is TGCGCCAGCAGCCCCTTGGGTAGCGGGGGTAGCACAGATACGCAGTATTTT. Amino acid sequence: CASSPLGSGGSTDTQYF.

This chain uses TRBV20-1 with TRBJ2-3, with TRBD2 identical over 9 bases. The CDR3 is 14 amino acids. Trimming removed 3 bases from V and 1 base from J; junction bases left unmatched: 2. In germline, CDR1 is DFQATT, CDR2 SNEGSKA (reference sequence). CDR3 amino acids: CSASAGGGTDTQYF. CDR3 in DNA: TGCAGTGCTAGTGCGGGGGGGGGCACAGATACGCAGTATTTT.